The TCR beta chain under discussion was sequenced for a study of T cell clones after liver transplantation. Study-wide background: In this trial, immunosuppression withdrawal was attempted within 2 years of liver transplant. Apart from three HCV-positive recipients, transplants were for non-autoimmune, non-viral reasons.

This CDR3 has 12 residues. The germline V gene has CDR1 MDHEN and CDR2 SYDVKM. Trimming stripped 4 bases from V and 3 bases from J, with 6 bases between. Study-level points and caveats: Donor-reactive sequences fell more than third party-reactive ones, suggesting partial deletion.

The data were produced by immunoSEQ multiplex PCR, yet TCRdb's version contains in-frame clones alone and is incomplete. The sample carries under 130,000 clones, 84% recorded once. Sorting of unstimulated PBMCs yielded separate CD3+CD4+ and CD3+CD8+ fractions. There are a few counts of this clone. Its cognate antigen is unknown. This chain joins TRBV28 and TRBJ1-2; D is possibly TRBD1 (5 bases). Sequenced material: CD4+ T cells from blood, taken around 48 months after liver transplant. The clonotype was recovered from a human patient who received a liver transplant. Some T cells may be provided by the graft donor. The CDR3 sequence: CASSSRDYGYTF. In DNA, the CDR3 is TGTGCCAGCAGTTCCAGGGACTATGGCTACACCTTC.